These 21 T cell receptor beta chains came from one sample sequenced in a study of cytomegalovirus exposure and HLA in healthy donors. The study ran its PCR with 60 Vbeta and 13 Jbeta primers. Clones were sequenced by immunoSEQ multiplex PCR, and TCRdb holds only the in-frame ones, with some missing. Its listing shows more than 45,000 clones. The sequenced sample consisted of PBMCs. These receptors were obtained from a male donor in good health and CMV-seronegative.

V and J are TRBV30 and TRBJ1-3, with no clear D. From germline, CDR1 is GTSNPN and CDR2 SVGIG (reference sequence). The CDR3 length is 13 residues. V lost 2 bases and J 1 base, leaving 6 bases between the germline ends. This chain's CDR3 is CAWSWQSGNTIYF. The DNA for the CDR3 is TGTGCCTGGAGTTGGCAGTCTGGAAACACCATATATTTT.

The chain uses TRBV18 and TRBJ2-5, with 10 positions matching TRBD1. CDR3 length equals 16 residues. Trimming removed 4 bases from V and 2 bases from J; junction bases left unmatched: 7. Germline V gene data show CDR1 as KGHSH and CDR2 as LQKENI. The CDR3 is CASSLFLGQGQETQYF. The DNA for the CDR3 is TGTGCCAGCTCACTGTTCTTGGGACAGGGGCAAGAGACCCAGTACTTC. The full variable domain, in which reference TRBV18 and TRBJ2-5 provide the parts outside the CDR3, is NAGVMQNPRHLVRRRGQEARLRCSPMKGHSHVYWYRQLPEEGLKFMVYLQKENIIDESGMPKERFSAEFPKEGPSILRIQQVVRGDSAAYFCASSLFLGQGQETQYFGPGTRLLVL.

The chain couples TRBV9 to TRBJ2-2; D call uncertain. This CDR3 is built from 12 residues. Per germline, CDR1 SGDLS and CDR2 YYNGEE. The V gene lost 2 bases and the J gene lost 5 bases, with 4 bases spanning the gap. CDR3 in amino acids: CASSVYTGELFF. The DNA of the CDR3 is TGTGCCAGCAGCGTTTATACCGGGGAGCTGTTTTTT.

Notes on this clone: Its ends do not fully match the called genes, so a read error is possible. Distinct nucleotide sequences in the sample also encode this CDR3. The V and J genes are TRBV9 and TRBJ1-6, with D unclear. Germline values: CDR1 SGDLS, CDR2 YYNGEE. The CDR3 length is 14 residues. The CDR3 DNA reads as TGTGCCAGCAGCGTAGGGGTCCGGGATTCACCCCTACACTTT. Its protein is CASSVGVRDSPLHF. The variable domain in full, completed from reference TRBV9 and TRBJ1-6, reads DSGVTQTPKHLITATGQRVTLRCSPRSGDLSVYWYQQSLDQGLQFLIQYYNGEERAKGNILERFSAQQFPDLHSELNLSSLELGDSALYFCASSVGVRDSPLHFGNGTRLTVT.

This rearrangement joins TRBV7-9 to TRBJ2-2; 7 bases map to TRBD2. The CDR3 spans 18 residues. The V segment lost 5 bases and the J segment 0 bases; nucleotides outside the gene matches: 12. The germline CDR1 and CDR2 sequences are SEHNR and FQNEAQ (reference sequence). The CDR3 DNA reads TGTGCCAGCAGCGTGGGGGGGTACGGGGAGACGAACACCGGGGAGCTGTTTTTT. This encodes CASSVGGYGETNTGELFF.

The chain links TRBV6-6 to TRBJ2-6; D is perhaps TRBD2 (7 bases). The V end lost 6 bases, the J end lost 3 bases, and 12 bases lay between the germline ends. Germline CDR1 MNHNY, CDR2 SVGAGI (reference sequence). The CDR3 spans 15 residues. CDR3 in amino acids: CASREGGFGANVLTF. CDR3 sequence (DNA): TGTGCCAGCAGGGAGGGGGGGTTTGGGGCCAACGTCCTGACTTTC.

V and J are TRBV4-1 and TRBJ1-2; 8 bases fit TRBD1. The junction had 9 bases not matched to a gene; V was cut back by 4 bases and J by 2 bases. Germline CDR1 and CDR2: MGHRA and YSYEKL. This CDR3 contains 16 residues. The CDR3, as DNA: TGCGCCAGCAGCCGGACCCTGGGACAGGAGAACTATGGCTACACCTTC. It specifies CASSRTLGQENYGYTF.

The V call is TRBV7-9, the J call TRBJ2-1, with D possibly matching TRBD2 (5 bases). Deletions cut 5 bases from V and 8 bases from J, with 22 bases between. Germline V CDR1 and CDR2: SEHNR, FQNEAQ (reference sequence). The CDR3 has 16 residues. The CDR3 region is CASSQTGIPIFYEQFF. CDR3 nucleotides: TGTGCCAGCAGCCAGACCGGGATCCCCATTTTCTATGAGCAGTTCTTC.

The gene calls are TRBV30 and TRBJ2-1; no clear D. V was clipped by 2 bases and J by 0 bases, with 11 bases between them. Germline V gene sequence: CDR1 GTSNPN, CDR2 SVGIG (reference sequence). CDR3 size: 15 residues. CDR3 sequence reads: CAWSLGFSSYNEQFF. The CDR3 region has the DNA TGTGCCTGGAGTCTCGGTTTTAGCTCCTACAATGAGCAGTTCTTC.

The gene calls are TRBV20-1 and TRBJ2-1; TRBD1 might be the D (5 bases). This CDR3 has 11 residues. Trimming took 4 bases from V and 7 from J, leaving 8 bases between them. The germline V gene encodes CDR1 DFQATT and CDR2 SNEGSKA (reference sequence). DNA of the CDR3: TGCAGTGCTACAGGGCAGAATGAGCAGTTCTTC. This codes for CSATGQNEQFF.

The chain is built from TRBV5-1 and TRBJ1-6, with 7 bases aligning to TRBD1. Germline V lookup: CDR1 SGHRS, CDR2 YFSETQ. The CDR3 length is 15 residues. Unmatched junction bases numbered 8, after V lost 4 bases and J lost 7 bases. The CDR3 DNA reads TGCGCCAGCAGCGATCCGGGACAGCAGAATTCACCCCTCCACTTT. Amino acids: CASSDPGQQNSPLHF.

This rearrangement joins TRBV7-2 to TRBJ2-3, with 11 bases identical to TRBD1. Germline loops: CDR1 SGHTA, CDR2 FQGNSA. The CDR3 contains 15 residues. Losses at the gene ends were 5 bases for V and 11 bases for J; bases not matched to a gene: 12. The CDR3 protein is CASSISGTGGNKQYF. CDR3 nucleotides: TGTGCCAGCAGCATATCCGGGACAGGGGGTAATAAGCAGTATTTT. The whole variable domain, filled in from reference TRBV7-2 and TRBJ2-3, reads GAGVSQSPSNKVTEKGKDVELRCDPISGHTALYWYRQSLGQGLEFLIYFQGNSAPDKSGLPSDRFSAERTGGSVSTLTIQRTQQEDSAVYLCASSISGTGGNKQYFGPGTRLTVL.

This CDR3 reads CASSLEPRGTGELFF. The CDR3 DNA is TGTGCCAGCAGTTTAGAGCCTCGGGGGACCGGGGAGCTGTTTTTT. V is TRBV27 and J is TRBJ2-2; weak D call: TRBD2 (6 bases). V was cut by 2 bases and J by 5 bases, with 12 bases left in between. CDR3 length: 15 amino acids. Germline V gives CDR1 MNHEY, CDR2 SMNVEV (reference sequence).

The rearrangement uses TRBV28 and TRBJ2-7, with TRBD2 as a possible D gene (5 bases). There are 13 residues in the CDR3. V lost 5 bases to trimming and J lost 6 bases, with 14 bases between them. Germline assignment: CDR1 MDHEN and CDR2 SYDVKM. In DNA, the CDR3 is TGTGCCAGCAGTACCTCCCCGGGGAGCGAGCAGTACTTC. Its translation: CASSTSPGSEQYF.

The genes are TRBV11-1 and TRBJ2-1; 8 nucleotides line up with TRBD2. Germline lookup yields CDR1 SGHAT and CDR2 FQDESV (reference sequence). This CDR3 contains 13 residues. Losses at the gene ends were 7 bases for V and 4 bases for J; bases not matched to a gene: 3. Here the CDR3 DNA reads TGTGCCAGCAAAGCGGGAGCGTACAATGAGCAGTTCTTC. Protein: CASKAGAYNEQFF.

The V gene is TRBV16, the J gene TRBJ2-4, with unresolved D. The CDR3 is 16 amino acids. V lost 4 bases to trimming and J lost 2 bases, with 15 bases between them. Germline V gives CDR1 KGHSY, CDR2 FQNENV. As DNA, the CDR3 is TGTGCCAGCAGCCCGCTGGGTGGGCCCACCAAAAACATTCAGTACTTC. This encodes CASSPLGGPTKNIQYF.

The chain links TRBV7-8 to TRBJ1-1; D gene ambiguous. In germline, CDR1 is SGHVS, CDR2 FQNEAQ. The CDR3 is made up of 14 amino acids. Trimming removed 6 bases from V and 4 bases from J, with 15 bases in between. CDR3 DNA sequence: TGTGCCAGCAGATCCGCTGCCGGTGGCACTGAAGCTTTCTTT. This codes for CASRSAAGGTEAFF. The complete variable domain, with remaining parts taken from reference TRBV7-8 and TRBJ1-1, reads GAGVSQSPRYKVAKRGQDVALRCDPISGHVSLFWYQQALGQGPEFLTYFQNEAQLDKSGLPSDRFFAERPEGSVSTLKIQRTQQEDSAVYLCASRSAAGGTEAFFGQGTRLTVV.

The chain couples TRBV28 to TRBJ1-6; 7 bases fit TRBD1. Germline trimming cut 5 bases from V and 17 bases from J; bases unmatched to any gene: 15. The CDR3 has 14 amino acids. The germline V gene encodes CDR1 MDHEN and CDR2 SYDVKM. The CDR3 DNA is TGTGCCAGCAGTCCCGGACAGGCGCACTCCGTCTTCCACTTT. This gives the protein CASSPGQAHSVFHF.

The chain uses TRBV27 and TRBJ2-5; D unresolved. V was trimmed by 6 bases and J by 5 bases, leaving 31 bases between them. The CDR3 consists of 19 residues. Germline V CDR1 and CDR2: MNHEY, SMNVEV (reference sequence). The CDR3 nucleotides are TGTGCCAGCAGCTTAAGGAAGGAGCCCTACTCATTTCGGCCGGAGACCCAGTACTTC. This encodes CASSLRKEPYSFRPETQYF.

This sequence joins TRBV5-1 and TRBJ1-6; the D gene is possibly TRBD1 (6 bases). The CDR3 has 17 amino acids. Trimming left V 4 bases short and J 0 bases short, with 14 bases between. Germline CDR1 SGHRS, CDR2 YFSETQ. The DNA for the CDR3 is TGCGCCAGCAGCGGGGGCGACAGGAGCTCCTATAATTCACCCCTCCACTTT. This translates into CASSGGDRSSYNSPLHF.

The V gene is TRBV28, the J gene TRBJ2-6, with 9 bases lining up with TRBD2. Per the germline V gene, CDR1 is MDHEN and CDR2 is SYDVKM. This CDR3 comprises 15 residues. The V segment lost 8 bases and the J segment 2 bases; nucleotides outside the gene matches: 4. The CDR3, as DNA: TGTGCCAGCGCGGCGGGAGGGACTGGGGCCAACGTCCTGACTTTC. It yields the protein CASAAGGTGANVLTF.